The rows below give T cell receptor beta chains drawn from one sample of a study of cytomegalovirus exposure and HLA in healthy donors. TCRdb's table, derived via immunoSEQ multiplex PCR, lists solely in-frame clones and lacks some. The repertoire includes 150,000 to 200,000 clones, 70% to 80% of them detected once, and around 1.5% sits in the top ten. Specimen: PBMCs. The receptors derive from a woman aged 25 to 39 in good health and CMV-seropositive. Both conserved end residues are part of each CDR3. Fields, in order: clone size, V gene, D gene, J gene, CDR3 DNA, CDR3 protein. D genes are given only for firm matches. For some rows the clone size is stated as once, few or many, or as a class when expanded; others skip it.

clone size: -; V gene: TRBV19; D gene: TRBD2; J gene: TRBJ2-7; CDR3 DNA: TGTGCCAGTAGTCTAGCGGGTCCCTACGAGCAGTACTTC; CDR3 protein: CASSLAGPYEQYF
clone size: -; V gene: TRBV9; D gene: -; J gene: TRBJ1-5; CDR3 DNA: TGTGCCAGCAGCCTAAGTCCGTGGAGCAATCAGCCCCAGCATTTT; CDR3 protein: CASSLSPWSNQPQHF
clone size: few; V gene: TRBV6-5; D gene: -; J gene: TRBJ1-2; CDR3 DNA: TGTGCCAGCCGACGGGTCAACTATGGCTACACCTTC; CDR3 protein: CASRRVNYGYTF
clone size: once; V gene: TRBV9; D gene: TRBD1; J gene: TRBJ2-1; CDR3 DNA: TGTGCCAGCAGCGGGACAGGGGGTCAATACAATGAGCAGTTCTTC; CDR3 protein: CASSGTGGQYNEQFF
clone size: -; V gene: TRBV28; D gene: TRBD2; J gene: TRBJ2-3; CDR3 DNA: TGTGCCAGCAGTTCACCGGGACTAGGCACAGATACGCAGTATTTT; CDR3 protein: CASSSPGLGTDTQYF
clone size: -; V gene: TRBV27; D gene: TRBD1; J gene: TRBJ1-1; CDR3 DNA: TGTGCCAGCAGTCTCGGGACAGGGGGCACTGAAGCTTTCTTT; CDR3 protein: CASSLGTGGTEAFF
clone size: -; V gene: TRBV2; D gene: TRBD1; J gene: TRBJ2-3; CDR3 DNA: TGTGCCAGCAGTGACAGAGGACAGGGCACAGATACGCAGTATTTT; CDR3 protein: CASSDRGQGTDTQYF
clone size: -; V gene: TRBV29-1; D gene: TRBD1; J gene: TRBJ2-5; CDR3 DNA: TGCAGCGTTGTAGGGACAGGGGGTCGGGAGCAGTACTTC; CDR3 protein: CSVVGTGGREQYF
clone size: few; V gene: TRBV2; D gene: -; J gene: TRBJ1-1; CDR3 DNA: TGTGCCACTACGCCGGGGGATGGCACTGAAGCTTTCTTT; CDR3 protein: CATTPGDGTEAFF
clone size: -; V gene: TRBV30; D gene: -; J gene: TRBJ1-2; CDR3 DNA: TGTGCCTGGGGGGCGGTCTATGGCTACACCTTC; CDR3 protein: CAWGAVYGYTF
clone size: -; V gene: TRBV10-3; D gene: TRBD2; J gene: TRBJ2-1; CDR3 DNA: TGTGCCATCAGGGGACTAGCGGGGTCCTACAATGAGCAGTTCTTC; CDR3 protein: CAIRGLAGSYNEQFF
clone size: -; V gene: TRBV7-6; D gene: -; J gene: TRBJ2-7; CDR3 DNA: TGTGCCAGCAGCAAGGGACTGGCCCGCTACGAGCAGTACTTC; CDR3 protein: CASSKGLARYEQYF
clone size: -; V gene: TRBV28; D gene: TRBD1; J gene: TRBJ1-2; CDR3 DNA: TGTGCCAGCAGTTTCAGGGGGACAGGGGGCCATGGCTACACCTTC; CDR3 protein: CASSFRGTGGHGYTF
clone size: -; V gene: TRBV7-9; D gene: -; J gene: TRBJ1-3; CDR3 DNA: TGTGCCAGCAACCCCGCGGGGGCAAACACCATATATTTT; CDR3 protein: CASNPAGANTIYF
clone size: -; V gene: TRBV28; D gene: -; J gene: TRBJ1-2; CDR3 DNA: TGTGCCGGAGGGGATTTCTGTGGCTACACCTTC; CDR3 protein: CAGGDFCGYTF
clone size: few; V gene: TRBV7-8; D gene: -; J gene: TRBJ1-2; CDR3 DNA: TGTGCCAGCAGCGAGCGAGACAGCTATGGCTACACCTTC; CDR3 protein: CASSERDSYGYTF
clone size: few; V gene: TRBV28; D gene: -; J gene: TRBJ1-5; CDR3 DNA: TGTGCCAGCGAGGGTAGCAATCAGCCCCAGCATTTT; CDR3 protein: CASEGSNQPQHF
clone size: -; V gene: TRBV20-1; D gene: -; J gene: TRBJ2-1; CDR3 DNA: TGCAGTGCTGGGGAGTTCCAATTGTGGTTCTTC; CDR3 protein: CSAGEFQLWFF
clone size: -; V gene: TRBV27; D gene: -; J gene: TRBJ1-2; CDR3 DNA: TGTGCCAGCAGTTTAAACCGGGGGTCGGAAGGCTACACCTTC; CDR3 protein: CASSLNRGSEGYTF
clone size: -; V gene: TRBV7-9; D gene: -; J gene: TRBJ1-3; CDR3 DNA: TGTGCCAGCAGCTTAATGGGCAACTCTGGAAACACCATATATTTT; CDR3 protein: CASSLMGNSGNTIYF
clone size: -; V gene: TRBV5-1; D gene: -; J gene: TRBJ1-1; CDR3 DNA: TGCGCCAGCAGCTTGGCTCAAATCGGGAACACTGAAGCTTTCTTT; CDR3 protein: CASSLAQIGNTEAFF
clone size: -; V gene: TRBV4-3; D gene: -; J gene: TRBJ2-3; CDR3 DNA: TGCGCCAGCAGCCAAGACATAGGACAGTCCCTAATCCCAGATACGCAGTATTTT; CDR3 protein: CASSQDIGQSLIPDTQYF
clone size: -; V gene: TRBV7-9; D gene: TRBD1; J gene: TRBJ1-3; CDR3 DNA: TGTGCCAGCAGCTCGTACAGGGGTGGCTCTGGAAACACCATATATTTT; CDR3 protein: CASSSYRGGSGNTIYF
clone size: -; V gene: TRBV9; D gene: TRBD2; J gene: TRBJ2-1; CDR3 DNA: TGTGCCAGCAGCGTAACTAGCGGAACGCACAATGAGCAGTTCTTC; CDR3 protein: CASSVTSGTHNEQFF
clone size: -; V gene: TRBV19; D gene: -; J gene: TRBJ1-5; CDR3 DNA: TGTGCCTGTAGGGGGAGGGAACCTTATAGCAATCAGCCCCAGCATTTT; CDR3 protein: CACRGREPYSNQPQHF